The clone carrying this T cell receptor beta chain was seen repeatedly, ten times or more. TCRdb independently ran MiXCR on the 5' RACE reads; one entry per CDR3 protein. Among 45,000 to 50,000 distinct CDR3 sequences, roughly 7% were seen once, and the ten largest hold more than 1.3%. This record comes from a study of T-cell memory formation after mild COVID-19. J was trimmed by 6 bases and V by 4 bases; bases with no gene match: 10. The CDR3 is made up of 16 amino acids. CDR1 is SGHVS, CDR2 FQNEAQ, per germline. The chain links TRBV7-8 to TRBJ2-7, with 12 bases aligning to TRBD1. This receptor was identified in a man between 18 and 29 years old who had mild COVID-19 (a few samples of this study predate the infection). Cell type and time point are not known. The sample taken for sequencing was PBMCs or a T cell subset sorted from them (not recorded which). The CDR3 here is CASSSYRDRGRGEQYF. Written as DNA, the CDR3 is TGTGCCAGCAGCTCGTACCGGGACAGGGGGCGGGGCGAGCAGTACTTC. Full variable domain (remainder filled in from reference TRBV7-8 and TRBJ2-7): GAGVSQSPRYKVAKRGQDVALRCDPISGHVSLFWYQQALGQGPEFLTYFQNEAQLDKSGLPSDRFFAERPEGSVSTLKIQRTQQEDSAVYLCASSSYRDRGRGEQYFGPGTRLTVT.